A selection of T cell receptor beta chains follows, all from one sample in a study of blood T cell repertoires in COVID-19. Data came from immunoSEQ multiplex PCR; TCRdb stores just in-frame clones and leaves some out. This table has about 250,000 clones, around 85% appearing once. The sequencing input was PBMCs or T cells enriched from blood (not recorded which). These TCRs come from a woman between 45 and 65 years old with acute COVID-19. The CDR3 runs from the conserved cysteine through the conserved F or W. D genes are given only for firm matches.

CASSDTGGTDSGYTF TRBJ1-2 TRBD1 TRBV9
CSVEGQGTDTQYF TRBJ2-3 TRBD1 TRBV29-1
CASSSMGRGLPSGANVLTF TRBJ2-6 TRBD1 TRBV7-8
CASSLTGGSHEQFF TRBJ2-1 TRBD1 TRBV5-1
CASSLGTGGRQPQHF TRBJ1-5 NA TRBV5-1
CAISGDRAFSNEQFF TRBJ2-1 TRBD1 TRBV10-3
CASSLGEGPYEQYF TRBJ2-7 NA TRBV7-6
CASSPRDSSGNTIYF TRBJ1-3 TRBD1 TRBV7-8
CATSSGGAGETQYF TRBJ2-5 TRBD2 TRBV15
CASSQEGLYNEQFF TRBJ2-1 NA TRBV3-1/TRBV3-2
CASSLQRGGGTEAFF TRBJ1-1 NA TRBV28
CSVVPPGTNTGELFF TRBJ2-2 NA TRBV29-1
CASSARDRAGDEQFF TRBJ2-1 TRBD1 TRBV9
CASSEPGQSRTQYF TRBJ2-5 TRBD1 TRBV6-2/TRBV6-3
CSAKGSQETQYF TRBJ2-5 NA TRBV29-1
CASSLIGGGTGELFF TRBJ2-2 TRBD2 TRBV5-1
CASSLQGGADTQYF TRBJ2-3 TRBD1 TRBV5-1
CASSSGTAPNYGYTF TRBJ1-2 TRBD1 TRBV5-1
CASSLGQGLAKNIQYF TRBJ2-4 TRBD1 TRBV9
CASSGGGLKETQYF TRBJ2-5 TRBD2 TRBV9
CSVEDGGRGGYTF TRBJ1-2 NA TRBV29-1
CASSQQPRGAGGEEGYTF TRBJ1-2 TRBD1 TRBV4-3
CASSDRGGHTDTQYF TRBJ2-3 NA TRBV6-4
CAIRHPGQGTTGYTF TRBJ1-2 TRBD1 TRBV10-3
CASSLTGVALNTEAFF TRBJ1-1 TRBD1 TRBV5-1
CASSLTGDTYNEQFF TRBJ2-1 NA TRBV7-3